The text below deals with one T cell receptor (beta chain). The antigen is unknown. CDR3 length: 17 amino acids. Germline V gives CDR1 MNHEY, CDR2 SVGEGT. V shed 0 bases and J 5 bases; nucleotides not matched to a gene: 6. TCRdb re-derived calls from the reads in MiXCR, one entry per CDR3 protein. The sample yields about 830,000 distinct CDR3 sequences, 30% to 35% seen once. The sample belongs to a study of T cell repertoires in cytomegalovirus infection. About the research overall: Newly reported HLA-C-restricted and thoroughly characterized HLA-B-restricted CMV epitopes were employed.

Study-level findings and limits: HLA-C-restricted CMV clonotypes gave the most frequent clonotype in two of eight donors.

This material consisted of cultured CD8+ T cells from PBMCs, taken from culture after CMV antigen stimulation. The gene calls are TRBV6-2 or TRBV6-3 and TRBJ2-3; 12 positions match TRBD2. This receptor was obtained from a human donor in good health (CMV status not recorded). Some clones in this sample may be carry-over from other donors' samples. CDR3 amino acids: CASSYSPSGGAIDTQYF. The CDR3 DNA follows: TGTGCCAGCAGTTACTCTCCTAGCGGGGGGGCGATAGATACGCAGTATTTT.